Listed here is a single TCR beta chain. Its specificity is not known. This sample was included in a study of a mutant IDH1 vaccine in newly diagnosed glioma. Time point here: week 11, during vaccination. Each dose of the vaccine consisted of 300 ug of mutant IDH1 20-mer peptide, with topical imiquimod. Donors had new IDH1-mutant astrocytomas of WHO grade 3 or 4 (ATRX-lost). TCRdb keeps only in-frame clones here, not all; method: immunoSEQ multiplex PCR. The repertoire consists of around 40,000 clones, with 84% occurring once and the leading ten covering 2% to 2.5%. This CDR3 comprises 17 residues. In germline, CDR1 is SGHRS, CDR2 YFSETQ. V lost 4 bases, J lost 0 bases, and 14 bases lay in between.

The source is a man aged 40-50 years with glioma. Here the sequenced sample was PBMCs, taken from a glioma patient whose treatment included an IDH1 peptide vaccine. V usage is TRBV5-1 and J usage is TRBJ2-6, with a tentative D call TRBD2 (6 bases). This CDR3 reads CASSPGDSYSGANVLTF. DNA for the CDR3: TGCGCCAGCAGCCCGGGGGACTCATACTCTGGGGCCAACGTCCTGACTTTC.